Shown below are 3 T cell receptor beta chains from a single sample sequenced in a study of cytomegalovirus exposure and HLA in healthy donors. 13 Jbeta primers and 60 Vbeta primers were used for the PCR. Measured with immunoSEQ multiplex PCR; TCRdb has only the in-frame clones, and not every one. The table has fewer than 250,000 clones, approximately 78% seen once. The sequenced material came from PBMCs. Source of these receptors: a man younger than 40 in good health and CMV-seronegative.

The chain combines TRBV5-1 with TRBJ1-1; D is unresolved. The CDR3 has 13 residues. CDR1 SGHRS and CDR2 YFSETQ come from the germline V gene. The germline V and J ends were trimmed by 0 bases and 0 bases, with 3 bases remaining between them. DNA of the CDR3: TGCGCCAGCAGCTTGGGAGTGAACACTGAAGCTTTCTTT. It codes for CASSLGVNTEAFF. Variable domain in full (rest from reference TRBV5-1 and TRBJ1-1): KAGVTQTPRYLIKTRGQQVTLSCSPISGHRSVSWYQQTPGQGLQFLFEYFSETQRNKGNFPGRFSGRQFSNSRSEMNVSTLELGDSALYLCASSLGVNTEAFFGQGTRLTVV.

The V gene is TRBV6-1, the J gene TRBJ2-5, with D possibly being TRBD1 (6 bases). The J call is uncertain, as TRBJ2-7 better fits the DNA end. The CDR3 has 15 amino acids. CDR1 is MNHNS and CDR2 is SASEGT in the germline V gene. The CDR3 DNA is TGTGCCAGCAGTGATCCCCGGGACAACTCCTACGAGCAGTACTTC. This gives the protein CASSDPRDNSYEQYF.

J is TRBJ2-5 and V is TRBV6-5, with 9 bases lining up with TRBD1. This CDR3 region has 11 residues. Germline lookup yields CDR1 MNHEY and CDR2 SVGAGI. Germline trimming cut 6 bases from V and 12 bases from J; bases unmatched to any gene: 5. CDR3 in amino acids: CASRSGQGEYF. The CDR3 coding sequence is TGTGCCAGCAGGTCGGGACAGGGAGAGTACTTC.